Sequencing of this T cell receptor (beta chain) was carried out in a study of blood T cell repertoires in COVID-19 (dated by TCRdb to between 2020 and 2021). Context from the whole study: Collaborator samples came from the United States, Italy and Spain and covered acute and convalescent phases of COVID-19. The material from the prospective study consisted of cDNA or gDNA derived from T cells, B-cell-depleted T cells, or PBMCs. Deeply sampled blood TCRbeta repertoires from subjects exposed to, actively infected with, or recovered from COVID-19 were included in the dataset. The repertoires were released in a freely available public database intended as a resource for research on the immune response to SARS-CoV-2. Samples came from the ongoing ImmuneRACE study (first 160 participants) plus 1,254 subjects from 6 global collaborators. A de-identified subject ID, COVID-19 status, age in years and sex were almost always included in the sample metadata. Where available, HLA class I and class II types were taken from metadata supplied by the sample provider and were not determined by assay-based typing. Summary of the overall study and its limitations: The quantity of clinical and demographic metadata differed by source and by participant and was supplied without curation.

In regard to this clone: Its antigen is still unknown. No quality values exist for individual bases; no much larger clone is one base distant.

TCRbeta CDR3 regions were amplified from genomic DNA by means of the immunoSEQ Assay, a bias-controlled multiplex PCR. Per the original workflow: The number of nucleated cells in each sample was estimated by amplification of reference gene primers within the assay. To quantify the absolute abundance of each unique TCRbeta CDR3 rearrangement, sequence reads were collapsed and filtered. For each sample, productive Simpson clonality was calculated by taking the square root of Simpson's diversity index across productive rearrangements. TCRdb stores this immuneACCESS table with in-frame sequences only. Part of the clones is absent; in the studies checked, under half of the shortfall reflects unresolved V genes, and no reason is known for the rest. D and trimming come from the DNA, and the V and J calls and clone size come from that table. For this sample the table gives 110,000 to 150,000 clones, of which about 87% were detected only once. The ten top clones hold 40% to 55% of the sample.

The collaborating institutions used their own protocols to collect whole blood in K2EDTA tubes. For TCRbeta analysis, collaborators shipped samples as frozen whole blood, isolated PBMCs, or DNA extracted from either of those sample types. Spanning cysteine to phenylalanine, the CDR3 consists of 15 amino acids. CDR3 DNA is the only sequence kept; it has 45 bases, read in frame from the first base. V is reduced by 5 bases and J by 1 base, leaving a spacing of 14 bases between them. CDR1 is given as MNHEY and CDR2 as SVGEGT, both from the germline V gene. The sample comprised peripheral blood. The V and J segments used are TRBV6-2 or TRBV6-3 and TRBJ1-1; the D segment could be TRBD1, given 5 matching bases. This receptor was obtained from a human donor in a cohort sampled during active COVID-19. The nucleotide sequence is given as TGTGCCAGCAGTCCCCGACAGTTCACGAACACTGAAGCTTTCTTT. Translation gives CASSPRQFTNTEAFF.